These 32 T cell receptor beta chains came from one sample sequenced in a study of monozygotic twins with cystic fibrosis. The method was immunoSEQ multiplex PCR; TCRdb's version includes in-frame clones alone and lacks a portion of them. This table holds 34,000 or so clones, 92% found once. The sequencing sample was made of blood. The receptor set was obtained from a girl aged 2 to 10 with cystic fibrosis.

The chain uses TRBV14 and TRBJ2-7; 8 bases map to TRBD1. CDR1 SGHDN and CDR2 FVKESK come from the germline V gene. The CDR3 is made up of 15 amino acids. The V segment lost 4 bases and the J segment 0 bases; nucleotides outside the gene matches: 5. The CDR3, as DNA: TGTGCCAGCAGCCTGACAGGGGAGCCCTCCTACGAGCAGTACTTC. Encoded protein: CASSLTGEPSYEQYF.

The genes are TRBV29-1 and TRBJ2-2, with D possibly TRBD1 on 6 matching bases. Between the trimmed V and J ends, which lost 3 bases and 0 bases, there was a span of 8 bases. Germline V gene lookup returns CDR1 SQVTM and CDR2 ANQGSEA. The CDR3 has 14 amino acids. The CDR3 DNA sequence: TGCAGCGTTGACAAGGGGGCGAACACCGGGGAGCTGTTTTTT. Residues: CSVDKGANTGELFF.

The chain joins TRBV5-4 to TRBJ1-2; D may be TRBD1 (6 bases). The CDR3 is 15 residues long. V lost 4 bases to trimming and J lost 1 base, with 14 bases between them. Germline V gene data show CDR1 as SGHNT and CDR2 as YYREEE (reference sequence). The CDR3 DNA follows: TGTGCCAGCAGCCCGGGACACCGCGTTAACTATGGCTACACCTTC. Amino acid sequence: CASSPGHRVNYGYTF.

The chain has TRBV28 and TRBJ2-7; no clear D. Germline CDR1 is MDHEN and CDR2 is SYDVKM. This CDR3 contains 11 residues. Trimming pared 3 bases from V and 9 bases from J, leaving 9 bases between. CDR3 region: CASSLKGLQYF. In nucleotides, the CDR3 is TGTGCCAGCAGTTTGAAGGGTCTGCAGTACTTC.

The chain employs TRBV30 and TRBJ2-7; D unresolved. The CDR3 extends over 13 amino acids. The germline V gene has CDR1 GTSNPN and CDR2 SVGIG (reference sequence). The V and J ends lost 0 bases and 6 bases respectively, with 12 bases between them. The CDR3 DNA sequence: TGTGCCTGGAGTGTACAATATGGAAGCGAGCAGTACTTC. Translation gives CAWSVQYGSEQYF.

The chain links TRBV6-4 to TRBJ2-2; D might be TRBD1 or TRBD2, each matching 5 bases. The V gene lost 8 bases and the J gene lost 1 base, with 11 bases spanning the gap. The CDR3 contains 14 residues. In germline, CDR1 is MRHNA, CDR2 SNTAGT. The DNA for the CDR3 is TGTGCCAGCCGAGGGGAACAGAACACCGGGGAGCTGTTTTTT. This codes for CASRGEQNTGELFF.

The chain combines TRBV7-2 with TRBJ1-1; D might be TRBD1 (5 bases). CDR1 SGHTA and CDR2 FQGNSA come from the germline V gene. V gave up 3 bases and J gave up 4 bases, with 18 bases separating them. The CDR3 length is 16 residues. DNA for the CDR3: TGTGCCAGCAGCTTCGCCCCGGGGGAGCTGGGCACTGAAGCTTTCTTT. This encodes CASSFAPGELGTEAFF.

CDR3 DNA: TGTGCCAGCAGCCGTGGACTCAACACCGGGGAGCTGTTTTTT. Protein: CASSRGLNTGELFF. The gene calls are TRBV28 and TRBJ2-2; D is perhaps TRBD2 (5 bases). CDR1 and CDR2 (germline): MDHEN, SYDVKM. The CDR3 has 14 amino acids. V lost 6 bases, J lost 2 bases, and 10 bases lay in between.

V is TRBV4-2 and J is TRBJ2-1; D call uncertain. The CDR3 is 14 residues long. Germline assignment: CDR1 LGHNA and CDR2 YNFKEQ. Trimming stripped 3 bases from V and 0 bases from J, with 6 bases between. Here the CDR3 DNA reads TGTGCCAGCAGCCACGTAAGCTCCTACAATGAGCAGTTCTTC. Protein: CASSHVSSYNEQFF.

The V call is TRBV5-6, the J call TRBJ1-2; 9 bases align to TRBD1. Germline loops: CDR1 SGHDT, CDR2 YYEEEE. This CDR3 has 15 residues. V shed 4 bases, J shed 8 bases, and the junction held 12 bases outside the gene matches. The CDR3 spells CASSGTGDRVGGYTF. DNA for the CDR3: TGTGCCAGCAGCGGAACCGGGGACAGGGTTGGCGGCTACACCTTC.

The chain combines TRBV5-1 with TRBJ1-1; TRBD1 might be the D (5 bases). CDR3 length: 15 amino acids. CDR1 is SGHRS and CDR2 is YFSETQ in the germline V gene. The V and J ends lost 1 base and 1 base respectively, with 11 bases between them. In DNA form, the CDR3 reads TGCGCCAGCAGCTTGCTAGGACACGAGAACACTGAAGCTTTCTTT. Protein product: CASSLLGHENTEAFF. Drawing the rest from reference TRBV5-1 and TRBJ1-1, the complete variable domain is KAGVTQTPRYLIKTRGQQVTLSCSPISGHRSVSWYQQTPGQGLQFLFEYFSETQRNKGNFPGRFSGRQFSNSRSEMNVSTLELGDSALYLCASSLLGHENTEAFFGQGTRLTVV.

The chain employs TRBV2 and TRBJ1-6; 10 bases fit TRBD1. CDR1 is SNHLY, CDR2 FYNNEI, per germline. The V gene end was trimmed by 4 bases and the J gene end by 7 bases; junction bases not matched to a gene: 4. The CDR3 spans 15 residues. CDR3 coding DNA: TGTGCCAGCAGTGGTGCGGGACAGGGGAATTCACCCCTCCACTTT. This sequence encodes CASSGAGQGNSPLHF.

V usage is TRBV5-1 and J usage is TRBJ1-1; D unresolved. Trimming shortened V by 6 bases and J by 5 bases, and 11 bases separated the two germline ends. Germline V lookup: CDR1 SGHRS, CDR2 YFSETQ. This CDR3 has 12 amino acids. The CDR3: CASTSYGTEAFF. The CDR3 coding sequence is TGCGCCAGCACGAGCTACGGGACTGAAGCTTTCTTT.

In DNA, the CDR3 is TGTGCCAGCAGGACGGGACTAGCGGGCAACTACGAGCAGTACTTC. It codes for CASRTGLAGNYEQYF. The V call is TRBV2, the J call TRBJ2-7; TRBD2 matches 12 bases. Germline CDR1 reads SNHLY; CDR2 reads FYNNEI. Trimming at V came to 6 bases and at J to 3 bases, leaving 6 bases not matched to a gene. The CDR3 extends over 15 amino acids.

The V gene is TRBV28, the J gene TRBJ2-3; 7 nucleotides align to TRBD1. The V gene end was trimmed by 3 bases and the J gene end by 0 bases; junction bases not matched to a gene: 3. Per the germline V gene, CDR1 is MDHEN and CDR2 is SYDVKM. The CDR3 is made up of 15 amino acids. The CDR3 DNA follows: TGTGCCAGCAGTTTCACAGGGGCAAGCACAGATACGCAGTATTTT. Translation gives CASSFTGASTDTQYF.

The rearrangement joins TRBV7-2 to TRBJ1-2; D unresolved. Germline CDR1 is SGHTA and CDR2 is FQGNSA. V was shortened by 6 bases and J by 3 bases, with 17 bases between the two germline ends. The CDR3 has 15 residues. This CDR3 is CASSLISAPDYGYTF. CDR3 DNA sequence: TGTGCCAGCAGTTTGATCTCGGCGCCTGACTATGGCTACACCTTC.

V is TRBV6-6 and J is TRBJ1-2; D is possibly TRBD1 (6 bases). V was clipped by 1 base and J by 6 bases, with 18 bases between them. Germline CDR1 is MNHNY and CDR2 is SVGAGI (reference sequence). The CDR3 is made up of 16 amino acids. CDR3 bases: TGTGCCAGCAGTTACTTCCCGGGCCAAGGGGGTAATGGCTACACCTTC. Translated: CASSYFPGQGGNGYTF.

This chain uses TRBV11-2 with TRBJ2-7; 11 nucleotides agree with TRBD2. Germline V gene lookup returns CDR1 SGHAT and CDR2 FQNNGV. J gave up 4 bases and V 7 bases, and 12 bases lay outside the gene matches. CDR3 length: 16 amino acids. CDR3 loop: CASTRGLAGGLYEQYF. The CDR3 DNA is TGTGCCAGCACCCGAGGGCTAGCGGGAGGCCTTTACGAGCAGTACTTC. Using reference TRBV11-2 and TRBJ2-7 for the parts outside the CDR3, the full variable domain is EAGVAQSPRYKIIEKRQSVAFWCNPISGHATLYWYQQILGQGPKLLIQFQNNGVVDDSQLPKDRFSAERLKGVDSTLKIQPAKLEDSAVYLCASTRGLAGGLYEQYFGPGTRLTVT.

This clone was recorded once. V usage is TRBV19 and J usage is TRBJ1-5; 9 bases agree with TRBD1. The CDR3 is 14 residues long. From germline, CDR1 is LNHDA and CDR2 SQIVND (reference sequence). The V gene end was trimmed by 5 bases and the J gene end by 7 bases; junction bases not matched to a gene: 6. The CDR3 loop is CASSLQGARQPQHF. The CDR3 nucleotides are TGTGCCAGTAGTCTACAGGGGGCTCGGCAGCCCCAGCATTTT.

The V call is TRBV2, the J call TRBJ2-3; 7 positions match TRBD1. With V trimmed by 6 bases and J by 1 base, 7 bases remained unmatched. The CDR3 extends over 15 amino acids. In germline, CDR1 is SNHLY, CDR2 FYNNEI. DNA of the CDR3: TGTGCCAGCAGGGAGACAGGGTACGGCACAGATACGCAGTATTTT. This encodes CASRETGYGTDTQYF.

The chain couples TRBV14 to TRBJ2-2; no clear D. CDR1 SGHDN and CDR2 FVKESK come from the germline V gene. With 0 bases removed from V and 3 bases from J, the gap between germline ends came to 14 bases. This CDR3 contains 17 residues. The CDR3 coding sequence is TGTGCCAGCAGCCAAGATAGGATATTGGATTACACCGGGGAGCTGTTTTTT. It translates to CASSQDRILDYTGELFF.

V gene TRBV4-1 combines with J gene TRBJ2-7; D possibly uses TRBD1 or TRBD2 (6 bases each). V lost 0 bases, J lost 5 bases, and 17 bases lay in between. Germline CDR1 MGHRA, CDR2 YSYEKL. CDR3 size: 16 residues. This CDR3 is CASSQEPGSRGDEQYF. The CDR3 DNA is TGCGCCAGCAGCCAAGAACCGGGTTCTAGGGGGGACGAGCAGTACTTC.

V usage is TRBV14 and J usage is TRBJ1-1; D may be TRBD1 (5 bases). With 1 base removed from V and 1 base from J, the gap between germline ends came to 10 bases. Germline loops: CDR1 SGHDN, CDR2 FVKESK. This CDR3 spans 15 amino acids. CDR3 in amino acids: CASSQAGTANTEAFF. DNA for the CDR3: TGTGCCAGCAGCCAAGCCGGGACGGCGAACACTGAAGCTTTCTTT. The whole variable domain, remainder taken from reference TRBV14 and TRBJ1-1, is EAGVTQFPSHSVIEKGQTVTLRCDPISGHDNLYWYRRVMGKEIKFLLHFVKESKQDESGMPNNRFLAERTGGTYSTLKVQPAELEDSGVYFCASSQAGTANTEAFFGQGTRLTVV.

The CDR3 sequence is CASSLAPEAGELFF. DNA for the CDR3: TGTGCCAGCAGCTTAGCCCCGGAAGCCGGGGAGCTGTTTTTT. V gene TRBV7-9 combines with J gene TRBJ2-2; D is unclear. The CDR3 spans 14 residues. The germline V gene has CDR1 SEHNR and CDR2 FQNEAQ (reference sequence). Deletions cut 0 bases from V and 6 bases from J, with 8 bases between.

This chain uses TRBV7-9 with TRBJ2-7, with D perhaps matching TRBD1 (5 bases). Germline loops: CDR1 SEHNR, CDR2 FQNEAQ (reference sequence). V was cut by 5 bases and J by 3 bases, with 14 bases left in between. The CDR3 loop spans 14 amino acids. CDR3 region: CASSTTPGIYEQYF. The CDR3 DNA follows: TGTGCCAGCAGCACGACCCCAGGGATCTACGAGCAGTACTTC.

This chain joins TRBV4-1 and TRBJ2-4, with TRBD2 as a possible D gene (5 bases). This CDR3 contains 18 residues. The germline V and J ends were trimmed by 3 bases and 0 bases, with 18 bases remaining between them. Germline lookup yields CDR1 MGHRA and CDR2 YSYEKL. CDR3 in amino acids: CASSHHPGRELAKNIQYF. CDR3 coding DNA: TGCGCCAGCAGCCACCATCCGGGGAGAGAGTTAGCCAAAAACATTCAGTACTTC.

This chain uses TRBV10-3 with TRBJ1-2; D possibly corresponds to TRBD1 (6 bases). V was pared by 10 bases and J by 4 bases, with 16 bases between. CDR1 is ENHRY and CDR2 is SYGVKD in the germline V gene. CDR3 length equals 13 residues. For the CDR3, the DNA is TGTGCCACCCAGACACAACAGGGCTATGGCTACACCTTC. This translates into CATQTQQGYGYTF.

This rearrangement joins TRBV19 to TRBJ1-1; D call uncertain. The CDR3 is 14 amino acids. CDR1 LNHDA and CDR2 SQIVND come from the germline V gene (reference sequence). Trimming left V 7 bases short and J 4 bases short, with 16 bases between. The CDR3 DNA follows: TGTGCCAGTATCCAAACCGGGATCCTCACTGAAGCTTTCTTT. This sequence encodes CASIQTGILTEAFF.

This clone has just one count. J is TRBJ2-7 and V is TRBV7-8; 10 positions match TRBD1. CDR1 and CDR2 from the germline V gene are SGHVS and FQNEAQ. Germline trimming cut 0 bases from V and 6 bases from J; bases unmatched to any gene: 5. CDR3 length: 15 residues. The CDR3: CASSLALGQGFEQYF. Written as DNA, the CDR3 is TGTGCCAGCAGCTTAGCTTTGGGACAGGGGTTCGAGCAGTACTTC.

The V gene is TRBV5-4, the J gene TRBJ2-1; 13 bases match TRBD2. V gave up 2 bases and J gave up 9 bases; unmatched junction bases: 5. This CDR3 has 15 amino acids. Looked up from germline, CDR1 is SGHNT and CDR2 is YYREEE (reference sequence). This CDR3 reads CASSFGTSGATEQFF. In nucleotides, the CDR3 is TGTGCCAGCAGCTTCGGGACTAGCGGGGCAACTGAGCAGTTCTTC.

This clone was found once. The chain employs TRBV14 and TRBJ1-4; possibly TRBD1 for D (6 bases). Germline loops: CDR1 SGHDN, CDR2 FVKESK. Trimming removed 4 bases at V and 0 bases at J, with 9 bases between. CDR3 length equals 15 residues. The CDR3 DNA reads as TGTGCCAGCAGCCCTCGGACAGCAACTAATGAAAAACTGTTTTTT. It codes for CASSPRTATNEKLFF.

V usage is TRBV29-1 and J usage is TRBJ2-1; the match to TRBD2 covers 8 bases. The germline V gene has CDR1 SQVTM and CDR2 ANQGSEA. This CDR3 region has 12 residues. The V and J ends lost 6 bases and 4 bases, in that order; junction bases with no gene match: 2. CDR3 DNA sequence: TGCAGCGTCGGGACTAGATACAATGAGCAGTTCTTC. Translated: CSVGTRYNEQFF.